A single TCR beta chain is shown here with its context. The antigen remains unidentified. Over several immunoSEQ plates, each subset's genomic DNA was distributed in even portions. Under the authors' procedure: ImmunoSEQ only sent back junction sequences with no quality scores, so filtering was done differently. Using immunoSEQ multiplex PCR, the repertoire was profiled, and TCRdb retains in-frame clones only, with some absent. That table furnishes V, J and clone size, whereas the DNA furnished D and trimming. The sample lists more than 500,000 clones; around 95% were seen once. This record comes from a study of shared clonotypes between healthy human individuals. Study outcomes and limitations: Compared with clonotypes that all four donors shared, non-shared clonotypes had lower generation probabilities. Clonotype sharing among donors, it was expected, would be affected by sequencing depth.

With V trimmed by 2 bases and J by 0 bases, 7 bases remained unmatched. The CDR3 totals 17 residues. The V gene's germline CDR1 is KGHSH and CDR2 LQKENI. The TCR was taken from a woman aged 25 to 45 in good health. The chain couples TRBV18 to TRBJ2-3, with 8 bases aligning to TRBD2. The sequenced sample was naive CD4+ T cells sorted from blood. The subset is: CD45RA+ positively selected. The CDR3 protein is CASSPYGLAGSTDTQYF. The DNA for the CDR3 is TGTGCCAGCTCACCATATGGACTAGCAGGTAGCACAGATACGCAGTATTTT.